This entry lists 20 T cell receptor beta chains sequenced from one sample in a study of long-term antiretroviral therapy in people with HIV. Sequencing used immunoSEQ v3.0 at survey level. Profiling relied on immunoSEQ multiplex PCR, and the TCRdb table lists in-frame clones only, not all of them. The sample includes 25,000 to 35,000 clones, roughly 90% seen only once; the top ten take roughly 4%. The sample here was unsorted PBMCs, taken 3.1 years after starting antiretroviral therapy. Receptor source: a man between 18 and 29 years old with HIV.

The CDR3 bases are TGTGCCAGCAGCTTAGAAAGGAAGAGCACTGAAGCTTTCTTT. Translating it yields CASSLERKSTEAFF. The J gene is TRBJ1-1, the V gene TRBV7-3; D not resolved. Germline V lookup: CDR1 SGHTA, CDR2 FQGTGA. The CDR3 extends over 14 amino acids. V lost 2 bases to trimming and J lost 4 bases, with 11 bases between them.

This clone has a handful of counts. The gene calls are TRBV4-2 and TRBJ2-7, with D maybe TRBD2 (6 bases). Per germline, CDR1 LGHNA and CDR2 YNFKEQ. The V end was cut by 6 bases, the J end by 3 bases, with 15 bases between. The CDR3 runs to 14 residues. The CDR3 coding sequence is TGTGCCAGCAGTCCCGGGACTGAATTCTACGAGCAGTACTTC. Its protein product is CASSPGTEFYEQYF.

The CDR3 protein is CAIITDSYEQYF. CDR3 DNA: TGTGCCATCATAACAGACTCCTACGAGCAGTACTTC. V gene TRBV10-3 combines with J gene TRBJ2-7; D unresolved. V was pared by 7 bases and J by 0 bases, with 7 bases between. The CDR3 extends over 12 amino acids. Germline V CDR1 and CDR2: ENHRY, SYGVKD.

The J gene is TRBJ2-1, the V gene TRBV19; 8 nucleotides agree with TRBD1. The CDR3 loop spans 16 amino acids. The ends lost 3 bases at V and 2 bases at J; junction bases unmatched: 6. CDR1 and CDR2 from the germline V gene are LNHDA and SQIVND (reference sequence). The CDR3: CASSISRGLTYNEQFF. As DNA, the CDR3 is TGTGCCAGTAGTATTTCCAGGGGGCTTACCTACAATGAGCAGTTCTTC.

This rearrangement joins TRBV7-9 to TRBJ2-7; 8 nucleotides align to TRBD1. The trim removed 5 bases at V and 3 bases at J, leaving 6 bases unmatched. CDR1 is SEHNR, CDR2 FQNEAQ, per germline (reference sequence). This CDR3 has 14 amino acids. The CDR3 DNA reads as TGTGCCAGCAGCACGGAGGACAGGGACTACGAGCAGTACTTC. Protein: CASSTEDRDYEQYF.

In nucleotides, the CDR3 is TGCGCCAGCAGCCAAGGAATGGGGACTGAAGCTTTCTTT. Protein product: CASSQGMGTEAFF. The V and J genes are TRBV4-3 and TRBJ1-1; D is ambiguous. Germline CDR1 and CDR2: LGHNA and YSLEER. V was trimmed by 1 base and J by 5 bases, leaving 8 bases between them. This CDR3 has 13 amino acids.

The chain employs TRBV6-1 and TRBJ2-7; D might be TRBD2 (5 bases). Germline assignment: CDR1 MNHNS and CDR2 SASEGT. Trimming removed 8 bases at V and 5 bases at J, with 16 bases between. The CDR3 spans 13 residues. The CDR3 sequence is CASAREFVNEQYF. The CDR3 nucleotides are TGTGCCAGCGCTAGGGAGTTCGTGAACGAGCAGTACTTC.

The chain has TRBV9 and TRBJ2-7; D might be TRBD1 (6 bases). V was pared by 4 bases and J by 0 bases, with 11 bases between. There are 14 residues in the CDR3. The germline gives CDR1 SGDLS, CDR2 YYNGEE. The CDR3 nucleotides are TGTGCCAGCAGCCTAGTGGACAGCTCCTACGAGCAGTACTTC. Amino acid sequence: CASSLVDSSYEQYF.

The V and J genes are TRBV27 and TRBJ1-5, with D hard to call. The germline gives CDR1 MNHEY, CDR2 SMNVEV (reference sequence). The ends were cut back, 2 bases at V and 8 bases at J, with 13 bases in the middle. The CDR3 extends over 14 amino acids. CDR3 amino acids: CASSLRAGREPQHF. DNA for the CDR3: TGTGCCAGCAGTTTAAGAGCGGGTCGAGAGCCCCAGCATTTT.

CDR3: CASSEFRVTDTQYF. In DNA form, the CDR3 reads TGTGCCAGCAGTGAATTCCGGGTCACAGATACGCAGTATTTT. The chain couples TRBV25-1 to TRBJ2-3; no definite D call. Germline V CDR1 and CDR2: MGHDK, SYGVNS. The ends were cut back, 1 base at V and 2 bases at J, with 7 bases in the middle. The CDR3 has 14 amino acids.

The gene calls are TRBV4-3 and TRBJ2-3; the D call may be TRBD1 or TRBD2 (5 bases each). There are 16 residues in the CDR3. V shed 0 bases and J shed 2 bases, with 12 bases lying between them. Germline values: CDR1 LGHNA, CDR2 YSLEER. CDR3: CASSQDGGGHTDTQYF. The CDR3 nucleotides read TGCGCCAGCAGCCAAGATGGAGGTGGACACACAGATACGCAGTATTTT.

The V and J genes are TRBV18 and TRBJ1-4; D unresolved. Germline assignment: CDR1 KGHSH and CDR2 LQKENI. The CDR3 loop spans 15 amino acids. V was shortened by 4 bases and J by 5 bases, with 14 bases between the two germline ends. CDR3 sequence: CASSRSGPPNEKLFF. Here the CDR3 DNA reads TGTGCCAGCTCACGATCTGGACCCCCCAATGAAAAACTGTTTTTT.

The rearrangement uses TRBV4-3 and TRBJ1-2, with TRBD1 matching over 10 bases. V lost 2 bases and J lost 5; bases outside the gene matches: 11. The CDR3 runs to 17 residues. The germline V gene has CDR1 LGHNA and CDR2 YSLEER. As DNA, the CDR3 is TGCGCCAGCAGCCAACACGGGCCGGGACAGGGGATATATGGCTACACCTTC. Amino acids: CASSQHGPGQGIYGYTF.

The chain has TRBV4-3 and TRBJ2-7; D may match TRBD1 or TRBD2 (5 bases each). Germline V gene sequence: CDR1 LGHNA, CDR2 YSLEER. Trimming stripped 1 base from V and 4 bases from J, with 17 bases between. The CDR3 runs 16 residues. This chain's CDR3 is CASSQVWGYLLYEQYF. The CDR3 coding sequence is TGCGCCAGCAGCCAAGTATGGGGGTATCTCCTTTACGAGCAGTACTTC.

The V gene is TRBV7-9, the J gene TRBJ2-2; D not certain. CDR3 length: 15 amino acids. Deletions cut 6 bases from V and 6 bases from J, with 17 bases between. CDR1 is SEHNR and CDR2 is FQNEAQ in the germline V gene (reference sequence). The CDR3 bases are TGTGCCAGCAGTGCCTTGGCGGTCGGTGCCGGGGAGCTGTTTTTT. Its protein is CASSALAVGAGELFF. The full variable domain, with the rest looked up from reference TRBV7-9 and TRBJ2-2, is DTGVSQNPRHKITKRGQNVTFRCDPISEHNRLYWYRQTLGQGPEFLTYFQNEAQLEKSRLLSDRFSAERPKGSFSTLEIQRTEQGDSAMYLCASSALAVGAGELFFGEGSRLTVL.

This clone was found a few times. The chain employs TRBV7-9 and TRBJ1-5; D unresolved. The CDR3 totals 14 residues. The V and J ends lost 5 bases and 4 bases respectively, with 12 bases between them. CDR1 SEHNR and CDR2 FQNEAQ come from the germline V gene (reference sequence). The CDR3 DNA is TGTGCCAGCAGCATTTCCACAGCAAATCAGCCCCAGCATTTT. Its translation is CASSISTANQPQHF.

This clone was detected only once. This sequence joins TRBV25-1 and TRBJ2-3, with a tentative D call TRBD1 (6 bases). The CDR3 length is 15 residues. V lost 3 bases and J lost 4, with 14 bases in between. Germline V CDR1 and CDR2: MGHDK, SYGVNS. The CDR3 bases are TGTGCCAGCAGTGAGACGGCAGGGGAAGCAGATACGCAGTATTTT. Amino acid sequence: CASSETAGEADTQYF.

The rearrangement uses TRBV6-6 and TRBJ1-5; D unresolved. V was cut by 4 bases and J by 3 bases, with 7 bases left in between. Germline V gene sequence: CDR1 MNHNY, CDR2 SVGAGI (reference sequence). The CDR3 is 13 amino acids. This CDR3 is CASSLTINQPQHF. CDR3 bases: TGTGCCAGCAGTTTGACGATCAATCAGCCCCAGCATTTT.

This clone turned up a few times. This chain joins TRBV28 and TRBJ2-3, with TRBD2 as a possible D gene (6 bases). The V end lost 1 base, the J end lost 2 bases, and 19 bases lay between the germline ends. Germline values: CDR1 MDHEN, CDR2 SYDVKM. This CDR3 is 18 amino acids long. In nucleotides, the CDR3 is TGTGCCAGCAGTTTATACGGCTCCGGGCGGGGCCCCACAGATACGCAGTATTTT. Amino acid sequence: CASSLYGSGRGPTDTQYF.

The CDR3 DNA reads TGCGCCAGCAGCTTGGCCGGAACAGGCGGCGGCTACACCTTC. As protein: CASSLAGTGGGYTF. The chain combines TRBV5-1 with TRBJ1-2; a possible D gene is TRBD1 (5 bases). The V end was cut by 0 bases, the J end by 8 bases, with 14 bases between. The germline gives CDR1 SGHRS, CDR2 YFSETQ. CDR3 size: 14 residues.